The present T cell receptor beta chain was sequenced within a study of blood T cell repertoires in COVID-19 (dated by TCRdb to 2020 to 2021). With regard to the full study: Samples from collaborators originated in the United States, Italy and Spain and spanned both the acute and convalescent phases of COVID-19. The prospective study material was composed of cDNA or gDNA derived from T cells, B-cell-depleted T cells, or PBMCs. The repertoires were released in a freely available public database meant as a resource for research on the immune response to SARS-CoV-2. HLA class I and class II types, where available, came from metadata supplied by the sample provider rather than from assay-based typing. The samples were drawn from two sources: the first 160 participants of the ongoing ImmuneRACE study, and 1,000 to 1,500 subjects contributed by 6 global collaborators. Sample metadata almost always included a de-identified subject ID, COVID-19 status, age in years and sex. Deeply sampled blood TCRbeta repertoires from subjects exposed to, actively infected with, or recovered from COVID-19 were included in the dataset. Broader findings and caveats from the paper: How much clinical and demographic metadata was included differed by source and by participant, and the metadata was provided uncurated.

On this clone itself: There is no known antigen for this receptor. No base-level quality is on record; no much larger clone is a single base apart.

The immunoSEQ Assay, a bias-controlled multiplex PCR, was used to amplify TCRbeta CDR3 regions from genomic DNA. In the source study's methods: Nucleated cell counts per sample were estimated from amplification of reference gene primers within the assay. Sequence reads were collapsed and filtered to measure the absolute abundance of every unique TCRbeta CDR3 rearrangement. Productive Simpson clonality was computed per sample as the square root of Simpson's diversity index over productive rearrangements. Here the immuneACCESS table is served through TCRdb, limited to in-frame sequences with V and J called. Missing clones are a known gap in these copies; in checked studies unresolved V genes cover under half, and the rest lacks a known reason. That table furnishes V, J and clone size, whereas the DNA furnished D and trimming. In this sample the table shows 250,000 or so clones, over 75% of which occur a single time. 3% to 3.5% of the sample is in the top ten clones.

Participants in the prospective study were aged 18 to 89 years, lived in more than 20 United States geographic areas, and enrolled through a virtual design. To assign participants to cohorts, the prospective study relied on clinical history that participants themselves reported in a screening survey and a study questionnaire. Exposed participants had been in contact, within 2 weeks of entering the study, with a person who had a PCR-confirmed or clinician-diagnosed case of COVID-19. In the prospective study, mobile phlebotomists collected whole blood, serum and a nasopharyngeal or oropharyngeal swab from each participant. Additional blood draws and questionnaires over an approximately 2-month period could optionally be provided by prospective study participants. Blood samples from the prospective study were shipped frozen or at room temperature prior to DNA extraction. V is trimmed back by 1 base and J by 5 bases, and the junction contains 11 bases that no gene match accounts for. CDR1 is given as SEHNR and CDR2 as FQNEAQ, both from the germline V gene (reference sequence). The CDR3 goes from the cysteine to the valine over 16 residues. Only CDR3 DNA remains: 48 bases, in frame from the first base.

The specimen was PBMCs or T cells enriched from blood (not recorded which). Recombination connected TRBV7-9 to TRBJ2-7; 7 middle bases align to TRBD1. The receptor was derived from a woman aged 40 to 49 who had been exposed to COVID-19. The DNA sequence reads TGTGCCAGCAGCTTAGTTGCGACAGGGAGTGGCGACGAGCAGTACGTC. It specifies CASSLVATGSGDEQYV.